What follows are 10 T cell receptor beta chains derived from one specimen sequenced in a study of T-cell reconstitution after alpha-beta-depleted transplantation in children. Preparation of the TCRbeta library was carried out with unique molecular identifiers. MiXCR was run by TCRdb on the PCR reads, yielding one entry per CDR3 protein. The sample contains approximately 230,000 distinct CDR3 sequences, under 30% of which appear only once. The source was PBMCs, mostly from graft donor cells, collected 360 days after TCRalphabeta/CD19-depleted stem cell transplant. The receptor set was obtained from a female patient aged 2-9 years who had a stem cell transplant for congenital amegakaryocytic thrombocytopenia, so the T cells may come from the graft donor.

V gene TRBV20-1 combines with J gene TRBJ2-1; D is perhaps TRBD1 or TRBD2 (6 bases each). Germline V gene data show CDR1 as DFQATT and CDR2 as SNEGSKA (reference sequence). This CDR3 contains 15 residues. V lost 6 bases to trimming and J lost 8 bases, with 23 bases between them. CDR3 loop: CSAGPGHWRGDEQFF. In nucleotides, the CDR3 is TGCAGTGCCGGCCCGGGACATTGGAGGGGCGATGAGCAGTTCTTC.

This clonotype was detected many times. The DNA of the CDR3 is TGCAGCGTTGGGCCAACGGGTACTAATGAAAAACTGTTTTTT. Translated: CSVGPTGTNEKLFF. The rearrangement joins TRBV29-1 to TRBJ1-4, with no clear D. Germline assignment: CDR1 SQVTM and CDR2 ANQGSEA. The CDR3 sequence is 14 residues long. V dropped 4 bases and J dropped 2 bases, with 11 bases sitting between them.

This clonotype was observed a few times. This rearrangement joins TRBV5-6 to TRBJ2-7; 7 bases fit TRBD2. V shed 0 bases, J shed 2 bases, and the junction held 5 bases outside the gene matches. This CDR3 contains 15 residues. Per germline, CDR1 SGHDT and CDR2 YYEEEE. Written as DNA, the CDR3 is TGTGCCAGCAGCTTGGGGCGGGGGACTACCTACGAGCAGTACTTC. It codes for CASSLGRGTTYEQYF.

The table lists this clonotype with a few counts. This sequence joins TRBV7-3 and TRBJ1-1; D unclear. There are 14 residues in the CDR3. Germline V CDR1 and CDR2: SGHTA, FQGTGA. V shed 2 bases and J shed 1 base, with 8 bases lying between them. The CDR3 is CASSLSPGNTEAFF. DNA for the CDR3: TGTGCCAGCAGCTTATCCCCTGGGAACACTGAAGCTTTCTTT.

This sequence joins TRBV7-2 and TRBJ2-1, with a possible D match to TRBD2 (5 bases). This CDR3 is 12 amino acids long. V was trimmed by 7 bases and J by 8 bases, leaving 12 bases between them. The V gene's germline CDR1 is SGHTA and CDR2 FQGNSA. CDR3 in DNA: TGTGCCAGCACCCTCGGGGTCGATGAGCAGTTCTTC. It is translated as CASTLGVDEQFF.

The chain uses TRBV18 and TRBJ2-2; tentatively, D is TRBD1 (5 bases). The CDR3 sequence is 15 residues long. Germline V CDR1 and CDR2: KGHSH, LQKENI. V shed 3 bases and J shed 4 bases, with 12 bases lying between them. Here the CDR3 reads CASSPRNQGTGELFF. The CDR3, as DNA: TGTGCCAGCTCACCTCGCAACCAGGGCACCGGGGAGCTGTTTTTT.

This clonotype has a count of ten or more. The chain uses TRBV7-9 and TRBJ2-7; D not certain. Germline CDR1 reads SEHNR; CDR2 reads FQNEAQ (reference sequence). V was trimmed by 1 base and J by 6 bases, leaving 16 bases between them. CDR3 size: 15 residues. CDR3 nucleotides: TGTGCCAGCAGCTTAGTAGTGGCAGGATCAAGCGAGCAGTACTTC. This codes for CASSLVVAGSSEQYF.

This rearrangement joins TRBV29-1 to TRBJ1-4, with 10 positions matching TRBD1. CDR1 and CDR2 (germline): SQVTM, ANQGSEA. J gave up 10 bases and V 7 bases, and 12 bases lay outside the gene matches. The CDR3 contains 14 residues. This CDR3 is CSASPGTGVGKLFF. DNA for the CDR3: TGCAGCGCCTCCCCGGGGACAGGGGTTGGAAAACTGTTTTTT. The full variable domain, with the rest looked up from reference TRBV29-1 and TRBJ1-4, is SAVISQKPSRDICQRGTSLTIQCQVDSQVTMMFWYRQQPGQSLTLIATANQGSEATYESGFVIDKFPISRPNLTFSTLTVSNMSPEDSSIYLCSASPGTGVGKLFFGSGTQLSVL.

The sample holds one count of this clonotype. This chain links TRBV3-1 with TRBJ2-4; a possible D gene is TRBD2 (6 bases). Deletions cut 4 bases from V and 5 bases from J, with 21 bases between. The CDR3 runs to 17 residues. The germline V gene encodes CDR1 LGHDT and CDR2 YNNKEL (reference sequence). The DNA for the CDR3 is TGTGCCAGCAGCCCCCAATTAGGGTCGGGCGGGGAAAACATTCAGTACTTC. It encodes CASSPQLGSGGENIQYF. The full variable domain, in which reference TRBV3-1 and TRBJ2-4 provide the parts outside the CDR3, is DTAVSQTPKYLVTQMGNDKSIKCEQNLGHDTMYWYKQDSKKFLKIMFSYNNKELIINETVPNRFSPKSPDKAHLNLHINSLELGDSAVYFCASSPQLGSGGENIQYFGAGTRLSVL.

The chain has TRBV29-1 and TRBJ1-4; TRBD1 might be the D (5 bases). V was trimmed by 6 bases and J by 6 bases, leaving 17 bases between them. The CDR3 sequence is 14 residues long. CDR1 is SQVTM, CDR2 ANQGSEA, per germline. CDR3 DNA sequence: TGCAGCGTCCTCATCCACAGGCACTATGAAAAACTGTTTTTT. Residues: CSVLIHRHYEKLFF. Full variable domain (missing parts from reference TRBV29-1 and TRBJ1-4): SAVISQKPSRDICQRGTSLTIQCQVDSQVTMMFWYRQQPGQSLTLIATANQGSEATYESGFVIDKFPISRPNLTFSTLTVSNMSPEDSSIYLCSVLIHRHYEKLFFGSGTQLSVL.